This T cell receptor beta chain comes out of a study of blood T cell repertoires in COVID-19. Study as a whole: Donors in the United States, Italy and Spain gave samples during acute or convalescent COVID-19.

This clone was observed once. Data came from immunoSEQ multiplex PCR; TCRdb stores just in-frame clones and leaves some out. Among approximately 100,000 clones listed, 70% to 85% were seen once. The CDR3 contains 16 residues. V lost 3 bases to trimming and J lost 6 bases; unmatched junction nucleotides: 6. The germline V gene encodes CDR1 KGHSH and CDR2 LQKENI. The source material was peripheral blood. The TCR originated in a woman at least 80 years old with active or convalescent COVID-19. This chain uses TRBV18 with TRBJ2-1, with 12 bases identical to TRBD2. The CDR3 sequence: CASSPPGLAGFNEQFF. CDR3 DNA sequence: TGTGCCAGCTCACCCCCCGGACTAGCGGGATTCAATGAGCAGTTCTTC.